One and the same sample provided the 19 T cell receptor beta chains below, sequenced in a study of blood T cell repertoires in COVID-19. Profiling relied on immunoSEQ multiplex PCR, and the TCRdb table lists in-frame clones only, not all of them. The repertoire holds some 150,000 clones, approximately 90% seen once, with 3% to 4% in the top ten. Sequenced material: peripheral blood. The receptor set was obtained from a woman aged 60 to 75 who had recovered from COVID-19.

The V call is TRBV29-1, the J call TRBJ1-2, with 8 bases that match TRBD1. V lost 7 bases and J lost 4; bases outside the gene matches: 5. Germline-derived CDR1 and CDR2 are SQVTM and ANQGSEA. The CDR3 is 12 amino acids. In DNA, the CDR3 is TGCAGCGCAGCGACAGGGGTCTATGGCTACACCTTC. Protein sequence: CSAATGVYGYTF. Based on the CDR3 plus reference TRBV29-1 and TRBJ1-2, the full variable domain is SAVISQKPSRDICQRGTSLTIQCQVDSQVTMMFWYRQQPGQSLTLIATANQGSEATYESGFVIDKFPISRPNLTFSTLTVSNMSPEDSSIYLCSAATGVYGYTFGSGTRLTVV.

This sequence joins TRBV23-1 and TRBJ1-4; 12 bases map to TRBD1. TRBV23-1 is given ORF status, its function remaining uncertain. The CDR3 covers 18 residues. V gave up 0 bases and J gave up 7 bases; unmatched junction bases: 9. CDR3 DNA sequence: TGCGCCAGCAGTCAATCAAGGGACAGGGGGCGCGTGGGTGAAAAACTGTTTTTT. Residues: CASSQSRDRGRVGEKLFF.

The chain carries TRBV29-1 and TRBJ2-2; TRBD1 aligns across 8 bases. With 6 bases clipped from V and 3 bases from J, the junction kept 6 bases outside the gene matches. CDR3 length equals 14 residues. Germline V gene sequence: CDR1 SQVTM, CDR2 ANQGSEA. CDR3 DNA sequence: TGCAGCGTGACCAGGGGGCCGGACACCGGGGAGCTGTTTTTT. This codes for CSVTRGPDTGELFF.

The chain recombines TRBV3-1 (or the pseudogene TRBV3-2) with TRBJ1-6; D gene unclear. The ends were cut back, 0 bases at V and 10 bases at J, with 16 bases in the middle. The CDR3 sequence is 16 residues long. Germline CDR1 LGHDT, CDR2 YNNKEL (reference sequence). CDR3 in amino acids: CASSQDSETPVSPLHF. The CDR3 DNA sequence: TGTGCCAGCAGCCAAGATTCGGAGACTCCGGTCTCACCCCTCCACTTT.

This rearrangement joins TRBV28 to TRBJ1-4, with TRBD1 matching over 8 bases. The V and J ends lost 4 bases and 4 bases, in that order; junction bases with no gene match: 8. CDR1 and CDR2 from the germline V gene are MDHEN and SYDVKM. The CDR3 is made up of 16 amino acids. In nucleotides, the CDR3 is TGTGCCAGCAGTTCAGGAGGGACAGGACTTAATGAAAAACTGTTTTTT. It yields the protein CASSSGGTGLNEKLFF.

This clone was found once. The CDR3 region is CASQGSYEQYF. The CDR3 DNA is TGTGCCAGCCAGGGGTCCTACGAGCAGTACTTC. This chain links TRBV2 with TRBJ2-7; TRBD1 might be the D (6 bases). V was clipped by 8 bases and J by 1 base, with 6 bases between them. The germline V gene encodes CDR1 SNHLY and CDR2 FYNNEI. The CDR3 contains 11 residues. Together with reference TRBV2 and TRBJ2-7, the CDR3 gives the full variable domain: EPEVTQTPSHQVTQMGQEVILRCVPISNHLYFYWYRQILGQKVEFLVSFYNNEISEKSEIFDDQFSVERPDGSNFTLKIRSTKLEDSAMYFCASQGSYEQYFGPGTRLTVT.

J is TRBJ1-2 and V is TRBV28, with a weak D call TRBD1 (6 bases). V was clipped by 6 bases and J by 3 bases, with 20 bases between them. This CDR3 contains 16 residues. The germline CDR1 and CDR2 sequences are MDHEN and SYDVKM. Here the CDR3 DNA reads TGTGCCAGCAGCCGCCGGGTCCCAGGGGCATACTATGGCTACACCTTC. The encoded protein is CASSRRVPGAYYGYTF.

The chain is built from TRBV28 and TRBJ1-3; D gene ambiguous. The V gene lost 2 bases and the J gene lost 7 bases, with 15 bases spanning the gap. The CDR3 consists of 15 residues. Germline V gene sequence: CDR1 MDHEN, CDR2 SYDVKM. As DNA, the CDR3 is TGTGCCAGCAGTTTAGGCCTGACCCTCGGGAACACCATATATTTT. Amino acids: CASSLGLTLGNTIYF.

This clone was counted once. The rearrangement uses TRBV18 and TRBJ2-3; the D is unclear. CDR3 length: 12 amino acids. V was clipped by 3 bases and J by 10 bases, with 11 bases between them. The germline gives CDR1 KGHSH, CDR2 LQKENI. The DNA of the CDR3 is TGTGCCAGCTCACCCGATAGTCACCCGCAGTATTTT. The encoded protein is CASSPDSHPQYF.

This chain links TRBV24-1 with TRBJ2-7, with D maybe TRBD2 (5 bases). CDR3 length equals 11 residues. Trimming pared 5 bases from V and 4 bases from J, leaving 5 bases between. Germline-derived CDR1 and CDR2 are KGHDR and SFDVKD. For the CDR3, the DNA is TGTGCCACCAGTGGAGGGTACGAGCAGTACTTC. It translates to CATSGGYEQYF.

This clone turned up a few times. The chain uses TRBV29-1 and TRBJ2-7; the D gene is possibly TRBD1 (6 bases). Germline loops: CDR1 SQVTM, CDR2 ANQGSEA. V lost 4 bases, J lost 1 base, and 11 bases lay in between. The length of the CDR3 is 13 residues. The chain's CDR3 is CSVGSGVSYEQYF. The CDR3 coding sequence is TGCAGCGTTGGGTCAGGGGTTTCCTACGAGCAGTACTTC.

The chain combines TRBV3-1 (or the pseudogene TRBV3-2) with TRBJ2-3, with D possibly TRBD2 on 5 matching bases. The CDR3 is 11 amino acids. Trimming left V 4 bases short and J 6 bases short, with 5 bases between. Germline V gene lookup returns CDR1 LGHDT and CDR2 YNNKEL (reference sequence). The CDR3 region has the DNA TGTGCCAGCAGCCGGAGGGATACGCAGTATTTT. This codes for CASSRRDTQYF.

V gene TRBV5-8 combines with J gene TRBJ2-2, with 8 bases fitting TRBD1. The CDR3 runs 15 residues. Germline loops: CDR1 SGHTS, CDR2 YDEGEE. Trimming cost V 4 bases and J 5 bases; bases outside gene matches: 7. The CDR3 DNA reads as TGTGCCAGCAGCCCCCGGACAGGGCAAACCGGGGAGCTGTTTTTT. This sequence encodes CASSPRTGQTGELFF. Together with reference TRBV5-8 and TRBJ2-2, the CDR3 gives the full variable domain: EAGVTQSPTHLIKTRGQQATLRCSPISGHTSVYWYQQALGLGLQFLLWYDEGEERNRGNFPPRFSGRQFPNYSSELNVNALELEDSALYLCASSPRTGQTGELFFGEGSRLTVL.

The sample holds one count of this clone. J is TRBJ1-3 and V is TRBV19; D not resolved. Trimming took 3 bases from V and 3 from J, leaving 15 bases between them. Looked up from germline, CDR1 is LNHDA and CDR2 is SQIVND (reference sequence). The CDR3 length is 16 residues. The CDR3 spells CASSIDSGSYGNTIYF. CDR3 coding DNA: TGTGCCAGTAGTATTGATTCGGGGTCGTATGGAAACACCATATATTTT.

This rearrangement joins TRBV9 to TRBJ2-3, with TRBD2 matching over 11 bases. The CDR3 is 17 amino acids. Germline trimming cut 0 bases from V and 6 bases from J; bases unmatched to any gene: 9. Germline V gives CDR1 SGDLS, CDR2 YYNGEE. CDR3 sequence reads: CASSVAASGGPGDTQYF. The CDR3 bases are TGTGCCAGCAGCGTAGCGGCTAGCGGGGGGCCAGGCGATACGCAGTATTTT.

This clone came up once. The chain employs TRBV28 and TRBJ1-1; TRBD1 might be the D (5 bases). V was clipped by 3 bases and J by 3 bases, with 20 bases between them. The germline V gene has CDR1 MDHEN and CDR2 SYDVKM. The CDR3 runs 17 residues. CDR3 in amino acids: CASSLPVIRWGDTEAFF. The CDR3 nucleotides are TGTGCCAGCAGTTTGCCGGTTATAAGGTGGGGCGACACTGAAGCTTTCTTT.

The chain couples TRBV5-1 to TRBJ2-2; D call uncertain. With 0 bases removed from V and 3 bases from J, the gap between germline ends came to 9 bases. Germline V gene data show CDR1 as SGHRS and CDR2 as YFSETQ. This CDR3 comprises 15 residues. For the CDR3, the DNA is TGCGCCAGCAGCTTGGGCGATCTCGACACCGGGGAGCTGTTTTTT. Translation: CASSLGDLDTGELFF.

The chain carries TRBV5-1 and TRBJ2-7; 8 bases are a match to TRBD1. The germline gives CDR1 SGHRS, CDR2 YFSETQ. The ends lost 5 bases at V and 4 bases at J; junction bases unmatched: 5. This CDR3 has 13 amino acids. The CDR3 bases are TGCGCCAGCAGTGTGGACAGGGATTACGAGCAGTACTTC. Translated, it gives CASSVDRDYEQYF.

The rearrangement uses TRBV6-2 or TRBV6-3 and TRBJ2-7, with 14 positions matching TRBD2. Germline V CDR1 and CDR2: MNHEY, SVGEGT. This CDR3 is 18 amino acids long. Trimming at V came to 0 bases and at J to 4 bases, leaving 8 bases not matched to a gene. The CDR3 nucleotides are TGTGCCAGCAGTTACTCGACTAGCGGGGGGGACCTGCCGTACGAGCAGTACTTC. The encoded protein is CASSYSTSGGDLPYEQYF.